This T cell receptor beta chain was observed in a study of long-term antiretroviral therapy in people with HIV. At the survey level, the v3.0 immunoSEQ assay was run. 40,000-50,000 T-cell genomes per sample were the sequencing target. Libraries were prepared by immunoSEQ multiplex PCR; TCRdb keeps only in-frame clonotypes and omits some of them. Of about 14,000 clones in the sample, over 75% were seen once. The germline CDR1 and CDR2 sequences are SGHTA and FQGNSA. After removal of 1 base from V and 5 bases from J, the junction contained 2 bases not matched to a gene. This CDR3 comprises 14 residues. Participants who had HIV were, without exception, treated in the United States.

The specimen was unsorted PBMCs, collected 6.2 years after starting antiretroviral therapy. The clonotype comes from a man aged 35 to 55 with HIV. The genes are TRBV7-2 and TRBJ1-5; 7 bases are shared with TRBD1. The CDR3 here is CASSLGDSDQPQHF. The CDR3 bases are TGTGCCAGCAGCTTAGGGGACAGTGATCAGCCCCAGCATTTT.